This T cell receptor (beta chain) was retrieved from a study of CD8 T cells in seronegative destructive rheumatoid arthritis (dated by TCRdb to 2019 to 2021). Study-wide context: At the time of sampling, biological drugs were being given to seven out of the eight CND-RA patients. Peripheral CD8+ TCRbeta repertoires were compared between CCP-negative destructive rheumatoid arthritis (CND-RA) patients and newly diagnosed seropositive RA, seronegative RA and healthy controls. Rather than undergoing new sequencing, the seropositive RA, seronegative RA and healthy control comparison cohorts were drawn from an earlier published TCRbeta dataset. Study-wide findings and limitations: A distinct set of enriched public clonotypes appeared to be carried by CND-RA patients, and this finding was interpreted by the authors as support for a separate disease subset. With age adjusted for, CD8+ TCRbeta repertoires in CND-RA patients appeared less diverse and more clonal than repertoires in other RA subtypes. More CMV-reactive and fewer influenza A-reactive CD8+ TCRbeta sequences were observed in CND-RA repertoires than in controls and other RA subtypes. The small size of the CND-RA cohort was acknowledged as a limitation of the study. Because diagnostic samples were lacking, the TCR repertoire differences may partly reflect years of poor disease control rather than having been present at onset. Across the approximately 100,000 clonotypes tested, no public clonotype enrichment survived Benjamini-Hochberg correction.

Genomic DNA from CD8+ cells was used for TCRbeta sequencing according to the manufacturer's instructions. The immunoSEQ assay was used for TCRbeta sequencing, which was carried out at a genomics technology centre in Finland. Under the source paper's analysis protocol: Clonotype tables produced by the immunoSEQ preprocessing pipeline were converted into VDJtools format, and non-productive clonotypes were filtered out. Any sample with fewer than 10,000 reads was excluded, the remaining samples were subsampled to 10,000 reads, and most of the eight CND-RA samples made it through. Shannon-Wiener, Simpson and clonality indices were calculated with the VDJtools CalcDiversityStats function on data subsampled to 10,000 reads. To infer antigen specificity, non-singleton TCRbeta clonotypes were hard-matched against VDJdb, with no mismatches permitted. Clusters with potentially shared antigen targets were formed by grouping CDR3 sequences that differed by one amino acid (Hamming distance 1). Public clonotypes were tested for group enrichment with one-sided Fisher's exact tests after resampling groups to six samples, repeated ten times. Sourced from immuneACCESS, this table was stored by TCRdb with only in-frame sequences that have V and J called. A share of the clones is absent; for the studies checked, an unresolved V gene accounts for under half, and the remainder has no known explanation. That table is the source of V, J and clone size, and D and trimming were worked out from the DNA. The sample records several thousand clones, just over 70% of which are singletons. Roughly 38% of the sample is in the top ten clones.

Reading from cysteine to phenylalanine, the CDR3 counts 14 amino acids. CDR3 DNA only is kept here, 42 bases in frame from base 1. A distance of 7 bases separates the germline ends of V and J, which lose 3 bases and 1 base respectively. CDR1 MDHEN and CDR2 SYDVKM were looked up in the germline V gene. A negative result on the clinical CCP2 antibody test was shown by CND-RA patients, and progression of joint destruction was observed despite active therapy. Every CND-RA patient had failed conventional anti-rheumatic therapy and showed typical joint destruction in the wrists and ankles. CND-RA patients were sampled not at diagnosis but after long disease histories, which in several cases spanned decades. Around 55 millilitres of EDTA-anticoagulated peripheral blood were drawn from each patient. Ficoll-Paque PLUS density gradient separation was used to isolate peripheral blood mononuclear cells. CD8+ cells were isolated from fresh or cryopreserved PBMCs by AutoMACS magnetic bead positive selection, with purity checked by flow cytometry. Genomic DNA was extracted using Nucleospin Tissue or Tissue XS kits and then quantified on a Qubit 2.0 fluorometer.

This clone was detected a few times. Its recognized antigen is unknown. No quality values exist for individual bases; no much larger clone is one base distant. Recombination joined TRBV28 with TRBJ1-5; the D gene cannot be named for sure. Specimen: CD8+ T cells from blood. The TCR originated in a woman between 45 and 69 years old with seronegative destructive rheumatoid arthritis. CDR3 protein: CASSFELSNQPQHF. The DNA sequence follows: TGTGCCAGCAGTTTCGAGCTGAGCAATCAGCCCCAGCATTTT. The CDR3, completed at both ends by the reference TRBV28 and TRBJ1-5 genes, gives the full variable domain DVKVTQSSRYLVKRTGEKVFLECVQDMDHENMFWYRQDPGLGLRLIYFSYDVKMKEKGDIPEGYSVSREKKERFSLILESASTNQTSMYLCASSFELSNQPQHFGDGTRLSIL.